Following are 27 T cell receptor beta chains from one sample sequenced in a study of cytomegalovirus exposure and HLA in healthy donors (TCRdb year 2017). Libraries were built with the immunoSEQ multiplex PCR assay. A mixture of 60 forward primers for TCR Vbeta segments and 13 reverse primers for TCR Jbeta segments was used in the multiplex PCR. TCRdb limited this immuneACCESS table to in-frame rearrangements with V and J called. A share of clones is missing; checked studies link under half to unresolved V genes, and the rest is unexplained. Present in this sample are 110,000 to 150,000 clones, around three quarters of which were seen just once. The top ten clones comprise over 2% of the sample. Sequencing was done on a sample of PBMCs. These receptors all come from a man aged 40-55 years in good health and CMV-seronegative.

This chain connects TRBV6-1 to TRBJ1-1, with D possibly TRBD1 on 5 matching bases. The V gene's germline CDR1 is MNHNS and CDR2 SASEGT. V lost 8 bases and J lost 5, with 12 bases in between. This CDR3 is built from 12 residues. CDR3 residues: CASQIRGTEAFF. The CDR3, as DNA: TGTGCCAGCCAAATTAGGGGTACTGAAGCTTTCTTT.

In its sample, this clone was seen a few times. The chain is built from TRBV6-1 and TRBJ1-3, with unresolved D. Per germline, CDR1 MNHNS and CDR2 SASEGT. V shed 9 bases and J shed 0 bases, with 12 bases lying between them. CDR3 length: 14 amino acids. This CDR3 is CARSIEGSGNTIYF. CDR3 in DNA: TGTGCCAGGAGCATCGAGGGCTCTGGAAACACCATATATTTT.

The chain employs TRBV19 and TRBJ1-5, with 10 nucleotides matching TRBD1. Germline V gene lookup returns CDR1 LNHDA and CDR2 SQIVND (reference sequence). This CDR3 contains 19 residues. With 0 bases clipped from V and 4 bases from J, the junction kept 12 bases outside the gene matches. CDR3 sequence: CASSIDLSRDRGRNQPQHF. As DNA, the CDR3 is TGTGCCAGTAGTATAGACCTTAGCCGGGACAGGGGCAGAAATCAGCCCCAGCATTTT.

The rearrangement joins TRBV19 to TRBJ2-5; 7 bases map to TRBD2. Losses at the gene ends were 8 bases for V and 1 base for J; bases not matched to a gene: 1. The CDR3 runs to 12 residues. In germline, CDR1 is LNHDA, CDR2 SQIVND (reference sequence). The CDR3 loop reads CASGGVQETQYF. The CDR3 coding sequence is TGTGCCAGTGGGGGGGTCCAAGAGACCCAGTACTTC.

CDR3 in DNA: TGCGCCAGCAGCGGGGGGGGCAGAATTAGCTCGAACACTGAAGCTTTCTTT. Translation: CASSGGGRISSNTEAFF. This rearrangement joins TRBV5-1 to TRBJ1-1; tentative D call: TRBD1 (6 bases). The V gene's germline CDR1 is SGHRS and CDR2 YFSETQ. This CDR3 is built from 17 residues. V gave up 4 bases and J gave up 1 base, with 20 bases separating them.

In its sample, this clone was seen many times. The V and J genes are TRBV6-5 and TRBJ2-7; possibly TRBD1 for D (7 bases). V was clipped by 0 bases and J by 0 bases, with 12 bases between them. The CDR3 runs 16 residues. Germline V gives CDR1 MNHEY, CDR2 SVGAGI. The CDR3 DNA is TGTGCCAGCAGTTACTCTGGAGGGGACAGCTCCTACGAGCAGTACTTC. Translation gives CASSYSGGDSSYEQYF.

The sample holds a few counts of this clone. The J gene is TRBJ2-7, the V gene TRBV5-6; 11 nucleotides align to TRBD1. The germline CDR1 and CDR2 sequences are SGHDT and YYEEEE. The CDR3 is made up of 16 amino acids. J gave up 3 bases and V 2 bases, and 7 bases lay outside the gene matches. CDR3: CASSFPPGQGGYEQYF. The CDR3 nucleotides are TGTGCCAGCAGCTTCCCCCCGGGACAGGGGGGCTACGAGCAGTACTTC.

This clone appeared a single time. The rearrangement links TRBV11-2 to TRBJ2-5; TRBD1 is a possible D gene (6 bases). V was pared by 4 bases and J by 2 bases, with 11 bases between. The CDR3 runs 14 residues. CDR1 is SGHAT and CDR2 is FQNNGV in the germline V gene. As DNA, the CDR3 is TGTGCCAGCAGCTCTGGGACACCTCAAGAGACCCAGTACTTC. As protein: CASSSGTPQETQYF.

The rearrangement links TRBV28 to TRBJ2-2; D unresolved. Germline CDR1 MDHEN, CDR2 SYDVKM. The CDR3 extends over 14 amino acids. With 7 bases removed from V and 0 bases from J, the gap between germline ends came to 9 bases. CDR3 residues: CASKAVSNTGELFF. As DNA, the CDR3 is TGTGCCAGCAAGGCGGTATCGAACACCGGGGAGCTGTTTTTT.

This clone was seen only a few times. V is TRBV5-1 and J is TRBJ2-2; 9 nucleotides match TRBD1. Germline V gives CDR1 SGHRS, CDR2 YFSETQ. Unmatched junction bases numbered 3, after V lost 3 bases and J lost 3 bases. The CDR3 runs to 15 residues. The CDR3 loop reads CASSSGQGYTGELFF. The CDR3 region has the DNA TGCGCCAGCAGCTCGGGACAGGGATACACCGGGGAGCTGTTTTTT.

A few counts support this clone. CDR3 bases: TGTGCCAGCAGTGTCCCTCGGTCCAACACTGAAGCTTTCTTT. Protein sequence: CASSVPRSNTEAFF. The gene calls are TRBV6-1 and TRBJ1-1; no clear D gene. Per germline, CDR1 MNHNS and CDR2 SASEGT. Trimming stripped 4 bases from V and 2 bases from J, with 11 bases between. This CDR3 spans 14 amino acids.

This chain uses TRBV5-8 with TRBJ2-7; a possible D gene is TRBD1 (5 bases). Trimming pared 1 base from V and 5 bases from J, leaving 13 bases between. Germline CDR1 reads SGHTS; CDR2 reads YDEGEE. The CDR3 is 14 residues long. Written as DNA, the CDR3 is TGTGCCAGCAGCTTGTTTGCAGGGCGACACGAGCAGTACTTC. It specifies CASSLFAGRHEQYF.

The V and J genes are TRBV5-1 and TRBJ2-2, with TRBD1 matching 8 bases. CDR1 is SGHRS and CDR2 is YFSETQ in the germline V gene. V shed 6 bases and J 3 bases; nucleotides not matched to a gene: 7. This CDR3 is built from 15 residues. The CDR3 nucleotides read TGCGCCAGCATCCGTGAGACAGGGGACACCGGGGAGCTGTTTTTT. Encoded protein: CASIRETGDTGELFF.

The chain combines TRBV4-1 with TRBJ2-1, with 9 bases lining up with TRBD2. The CDR3 has 17 amino acids. After removal of 0 bases from V and 7 bases from J, the junction contained 10 bases not matched to a gene. Germline assignment: CDR1 MGHRA and CDR2 YSYEKL. CDR3 DNA sequence: TGCGCCAGCAGCCAAGAGTTCCCGCGGGGGGGCCGGAATGAGCAGTTCTTC. This gives the protein CASSQEFPRGGRNEQFF.

The J gene is TRBJ2-1, the V gene TRBV7-9, with a possible D match to TRBD2 (6 bases). V lost 7 bases and J 0 bases, leaving 10 bases between the germline ends. The CDR3 runs to 14 residues. Germline loops: CDR1 SEHNR, CDR2 FQNEAQ (reference sequence). CDR3: CASTLGGSYNEQFF. In nucleotides, the CDR3 is TGTGCCAGCACCCTGGGGGGCTCCTACAATGAGCAGTTCTTC.

The V call is TRBV19, the J call TRBJ1-3, with 9 bases identical to TRBD1. The CDR3 sequence is 13 residues long. Looked up from germline, CDR1 is LNHDA and CDR2 is SQIVND (reference sequence). J was trimmed by 5 bases and V by 10 bases; bases with no gene match: 6. CDR3 protein: CATGQGYRNTIYF. The CDR3 DNA sequence: TGTGCCACGGGACAGGGATATCGAAACACCATATATTTT.

For this clone: At one boundary the junction diverges from the germline segment, which might be a read error. This sequence joins TRBV5-6 and TRBJ2-3; 14 bases are a match to TRBD2. Germline CDR1 SGHDT, CDR2 YYEEEE. The CDR3 contains 12 residues. CDR3 region: CASSPGLAGVDF. The DNA of the CDR3 is TGTGCCAGCAGCCCGGGACTAGCGGGAGTGGATTTT.

The rearrangement uses TRBV7-8 and TRBJ1-6; no definite D call. This CDR3 has 17 amino acids. The V gene's germline CDR1 is SGHVS and CDR2 FQNEAQ. Between the trimmed V and J ends, which lost 1 base and 0 bases, there was a span of 10 bases. The CDR3 is CASSLGAHGSYNSPLHF. DNA of the CDR3: TGTGCCAGCAGCTTAGGCGCGCACGGCTCCTATAATTCACCCCTCCACTTT.

V gene TRBV5-8 combines with J gene TRBJ1-4; 8 bases fit TRBD1. With 5 bases clipped from V and 4 bases from J, the junction kept 4 bases outside the gene matches. Germline lookup yields CDR1 SGHTS and CDR2 YDEGEE. The CDR3 consists of 14 residues. As DNA, the CDR3 is TGTGCCAGCAGGGGGGGACAGGATAATGAAAAACTGTTTTTT. It codes for CASRGGQDNEKLFF.

The chain joins TRBV18 to TRBJ1-2; TRBD1 might be the D (6 bases). Germline loops: CDR1 KGHSH, CDR2 LQKENI. CDR3 size: 14 residues. Trimming took 2 bases from V and 8 from J, leaving 15 bases between them. The CDR3 sequence: CASSPDDRQGGYTF. CDR3 nucleotides: TGTGCCAGCTCACCAGACGACAGGCAGGGAGGCTACACCTTC.

The chain employs TRBV2 and TRBJ1-5, with unresolved D. There are 15 residues in the CDR3. The germline V gene has CDR1 SNHLY and CDR2 FYNNEI. Trimming removed 10 bases at V and 2 bases at J, with 18 bases between. The chain's CDR3 is CATATSGIGNQPQHF. The CDR3 nucleotides are TGTGCCACCGCCACGTCGGGGATTGGCAATCAGCCCCAGCATTTT.

About this clone: One end of the junction does not line up with germline, which may come from a read error. The V gene is TRBV4-1, the J gene TRBJ1-2, with 10 nucleotides matching TRBD1. CDR1 and CDR2 (germline): MGHRA, YSYEKL. The CDR3 has 15 amino acids. This CDR3 is CASSQGQGANYGYPF. For the CDR3, the DNA is TGCGCCAGCAGCCAAGGACAGGGGGCTAACTATGGCTACCCCTTC.

J is TRBJ1-6 and V is TRBV2; a possible D gene is TRBD1 (5 bases). Trimming took 6 bases from V and 10 from J, leaving 16 bases between them. Germline V gives CDR1 SNHLY, CDR2 FYNNEI. This CDR3 is built from 14 residues. The CDR3, as DNA: TGTGCCAGCAGGGTAGGGGTACACGAATCACCCCTCCACTTT. It encodes CASRVGVHESPLHF.

V gene TRBV7-2 combines with J gene TRBJ2-3; weak D call: TRBD2 (5 bases). Trimming stripped 1 base from V and 2 bases from J, with 10 bases between. The CDR3 loop spans 15 amino acids. Germline CDR1 SGHTA, CDR2 FQGNSA. CDR3: CASSLVAGTTDTQYF. CDR3 nucleotide sequence: TGTGCCAGCAGCTTAGTTGCGGGCACCACAGATACGCAGTATTTT.

The chain has TRBV5-4 and TRBJ1-5, with no clear D. Germline CDR1 reads SGHNT; CDR2 reads YYREEE (reference sequence). Trimming stripped 2 bases from V and 7 bases from J, with 10 bases between. The CDR3 consists of 13 residues. CDR3 residues: CASSFQGRQPQHF. CDR3 DNA: TGTGCCAGCAGCTTTCAAGGCAGGCAGCCCCAGCATTTT.

The chain carries TRBV5-1 and TRBJ2-7; D perhaps matches TRBD2 (5 bases). Germline lookup yields CDR1 SGHRS and CDR2 YFSETQ. The CDR3 runs to 14 residues. Trimming shortened V by 0 bases and J by 4 bases, and 11 bases separated the two germline ends. CDR3 sequence (DNA): TGCGCCAGCAGCTTGGAAGGAGGATTGTACGAGCAGTACTTC. Protein product: CASSLEGGLYEQYF.

A few counts support this clone. The chain carries TRBV5-1 and TRBJ2-5; tentatively, D is TRBD1 (7 bases). The CDR3 spans 14 residues. CDR1 is SGHRS and CDR2 is YFSETQ in the germline V gene. V lost 4 bases and J 5 bases, leaving 15 bases between the germline ends. This chain's CDR3 is CASSAGQSPETQYF. CDR3 bases: TGCGCCAGCAGCGCGGGACAGTCCCCCGAGACCCAGTACTTC.